A selection of T cell receptor beta chains follows, all from one sample in a study of cytomegalovirus exposure and HLA in healthy donors. The method was immunoSEQ multiplex PCR; TCRdb's version includes in-frame clones alone and lacks a portion of them. The sample holds about 110,000 clones, 55% to 65% seen once. The sequenced material came from PBMCs. These receptors were obtained from a man under 40 in good health and CMV-seropositive. The CDR3 runs from the conserved cysteine through the conserved F or W. A D gene is named only where the DNA matches it firmly. Clone sizes are given selectively: once, few, many, or a class where the clone is expanded.

v_gene	j_gene	d_gene	abundance	CDR3nt	CDR3aa
TRBV7-6	TRBJ2-1	TRBD2	few	TGTGCCAGCAGCTTATTGTCGGCTAGCGGGGGTAGGGTGTTCTTC	CASSLLSASGGRVFF
TRBV7-2	TRBJ2-2	-	once	TGTGCCAGCAGCTTAGCGTTCGGCAGCGGAGTCACCGGGGAGCTGTTTTTT	CASSLAFGSGVTGELFF
TRBV13	TRBJ2-1	-	-	TGTGCCAGCAGCTTAGGGACAGTAAGCTCCTACAATGAGCAGTTCTTC	CASSLGTVSSYNEQFF
TRBV2	TRBJ1-2	-	-	TGTGCCATCCCCCAGGGCGCATATGGCTACACCTTC	CAIPQGAYGYTF
TRBV19	TRBJ2-3	TRBD2	-	TGTGCCAGTAGTTCGGCTAGCGGGGGGAATACGCAGTATTTT	CASSSASGGNTQYF
TRBV6-5	TRBJ2-1	-	-	TGTGCCAGCAGTTACCGTCAGGCCAATGAGCAGTTCTTC	CASSYRQANEQFF
TRBV10-3	TRBJ2-5	-	-	TGTGCCATCAGTGACGGACAGCCAGAGACCCAGTACTTC	CAISDGQPETQYF
TRBV6-1	TRBJ2-5	-	-	TGTGCCAGCAGTGAACGGGGGGCGCGGGAGCAGTACTTC	CASSERGAREQYF
TRBV6-1	TRBJ1-1	-	few	TGTGCCAGCAGTGAAAGGCAGGGTTCCTGGAACACTGAAGCTTTCTTT	CASSERQGSWNTEAFF
TRBV7-6	TRBJ1-1	-	-	TGTGCCAGCAGCTTAGGACAGATGAACACTGAAGCTTTCTTT	CASSLGQMNTEAFF
TRBV19	TRBJ2-1	-	-	TGTGCCAGTAGTGCTGGGGGGGCCGGCAATGAGCAGTTCTTC	CASSAGGAGNEQFF
TRBV30	TRBJ1-2	TRBD1	-	TGTGCCTGGAGCCCCGGGACAGGGGATTATGGCTACACCTTC	CAWSPGTGDYGYTF
TRBV4-1	TRBJ1-4	TRBD1	few	TGCGCCAGCAGCCAAGACGGGACAGGGGGCGCAGAAGAAAAACTGTTTTTT	CASSQDGTGGAEEKLFF
TRBV19	TRBJ2-3	-	-	TGTGCCAGTAGTATAAACTCGGGTACGCAGTATTTT	CASSINSGTQYF
TRBV10-3	TRBJ1-1	-	-	TGTGCCATCAGTGACAGGGCGGTGCCTGAAGCTTTCTTT	CAISDRAVPEAFF
TRBV5-4	TRBJ1-2	-	few	TGTGCCAGCAGCTTGACGGGCCAGGGGAACTATGGCTACACCTTC	CASSLTGQGNYGYTF
TRBV5-1	TRBJ2-6	-	-	TGCGCCAGCAGCTTGGGGGCAGGGGATGGGGCCAACGTCCTGACTTTC	CASSLGAGDGANVLTF
TRBV2	TRBJ1-2	-	-	TGTGCCAGCAGTGAATACAAATCAGTCTATGGCTACACCTTC	CASSEYKSVYGYTF
TRBV5-1	TRBJ2-5	-	-	TGCGCCAGCAGCTTGCAAGGTTACAGTCAGGAGACCCAGTACTTC	CASSLQGYSQETQYF
TRBV13	TRBJ1-1	TRBD1	-	TGTGCCAGCAGCCCCGGGACAGGGAACACTGAAGCTTTCTTT	CASSPGTGNTEAFF
TRBV4-1	TRBJ1-2	TRBD1	-	TGCGCCAGCAGCCAAGTTATATCACAGGGGAACAACTATGGCCACACCTTC	CASSQVISQGNNYGHTF
TRBV7-9	TRBJ2-7	-	-	TGTGCCAGCAGCCTTAGCGTAGGTTCAGGTTTCCAGTCCTACGAGCAGTACTTC	CASSLSVGSGFQSYEQYF
TRBV5-8	TRBJ2-3	-	-	TGTGCCAGCAGCTTGGTATTTAGCACAGATACGCAGTATTTT	CASSLVFSTDTQYF
TRBV6-1	TRBJ1-6	-	-	TGTGCCAGCAGTGCATCGGGTGCGCCCTCCTATAATTCACCCCTCCACTTT	CASSASGAPSYNSPLHF
TRBV6-5	TRBJ1-6	-	-	TGTGCCAGCAGTTACTCGGAGGCGAATAATTCACCCCTCCACTTT	CASSYSEANNSPLHF
TRBV5-1	TRBJ1-1	TRBD1	-	TGCGCCAGCAGCCCGAGACAGGGTAGGGACACTGAAGCTTTCTTT	CASSPRQGRDTEAFF
TRBV11-3	TRBJ1-4	TRBD1	-	TGTGCCAGCAGCTTAGATTTCGGACAGGATTATCCAAAACTGTTTTTT	CASSLDFGQDYPKLFF
TRBV5-5	TRBJ1-1	-	-	TGTGCCAGCAGCTTGTTGGCTTCTTTGAACACTGAAGCTTTCTTT	CASSLLASLNTEAFF
TRBV9	TRBJ2-3	-	-	TGTGCCAGCAGCGTAGCCGCGGAGTTTCCACCACGAACTAGCACAGATACGCAGTATTTT	CASSVAAEFPPRTSTDTQYF
TRBV6-5	TRBJ1-3	-	-	TGTGCCAGCAGTTACTCGATTGAGGTTATAGACACCATATATTTT	CASSYSIEVIDTIYF
TRBV5-1	TRBJ2-7	TRBD1	-	TGCGCCAGCAGCGACCCGGGACAGGGCCACGAGCAGTACTTC	CASSDPGQGHEQYF
TRBV10-2	TRBJ2-7	-	-	TGCGCCAGCAGATCGGGACTTGACTACGAGCAGTACTTC	CASRSGLDYEQYF
TRBV5-4	TRBJ1-6	TRBD1	-	TGTGCCAGCAGCTCGGCCGGACAGGGTCGTTCACCCCTCCACTTT	CASSSAGQGRSPLHF
TRBV19	TRBJ1-3	-	once	TGTGCCAGTATGTTGGGGGCATACGGGCAAAACACCATATATTTT	CASMLGAYGQNTIYF
TRBV2	TRBJ1-4	-	-	TGTGCCATAGACCACCAGGGGCCGGTTAATGAAAAACTGTTTTTT	CAIDHQGPVNEKLFF
TRBV5-1	TRBJ1-1	TRBD1	-	TGCGCCAGCAGCTCGGACAGGGTTACCACTGAAGCTTTCTTT	CASSSDRVTTEAFF
TRBV6-5	TRBJ2-5	-	once	TGTGCCAGCAGTTACTCGACACCAGAAGAGACCCAGTACTTC	CASSYSTPEETQYF
TRBV4-1	TRBJ2-4	-	-	TGCGCCAGCAGCCGTTCAAGGGAGTTAACCAAAAACATTCAGTACTTC	CASSRSRELTKNIQYF
TRBV5-6	TRBJ2-1	-	-	TGTGCCAGCAGTCCCCCCTTCGGTGAGCAGTTCTTC	CASSPPFGEQFF
TRBV5-4	TRBJ2-5	TRBD2	few	TGTGCCAGCAGCTTGGGCGGGACTAGCGGACAAGAGACCCAGTACTTC	CASSLGGTSGQETQYF
TRBV9	TRBJ2-1	-	-	TGTGCCAGCAGCGTGGGACAACTGTCCCAAAATGAGCAGTTCTTC	CASSVGQLSQNEQFF
TRBV6-6	TRBJ2-3	TRBD2	-	TGTGCCAGCAGTTTGGGTTCCTTTAGCGGGGGGCTCCAGTATTTT	CASSLGSFSGGLQYF
TRBV30	TRBJ2-5	-	-	TGTGCCTGGAAGGTCCGCGGGACCCTAGAGACCCAGTACTTC	CAWKVRGTLETQYF
TRBV4-1	TRBJ2-7	TRBD1	-	TGCGCCAGCAGCCAACCCGGGACAGGGGGTAGAGAGCAGTACTTC	CASSQPGTGGREQYF
TRBV10-3	TRBJ2-6	-	-	TGTGCCATCAGTGAGGAGTACTCTGGGGCCAACGTCCTGACTTTC	CAISEEYSGANVLTF
TRBV18	TRBJ2-3	-	-	TGTGCCAGCTCACCCCCGTCGGGCACAGATACGCAGTATTTT	CASSPPSGTDTQYF
TRBV19	TRBJ1-1	TRBD1	-	TGTGCCAGTAGTTACTTGGGACAGATGAACACTGAAGCTTTCTTT	CASSYLGQMNTEAFF
TRBV9	TRBJ2-4	-	-	TGTGCCAGCAGCGTAGGTCCCTGGGGACTAGCCAAAAACATTCAGTACTTC	CASSVGPWGLAKNIQYF
TRBV4-2	TRBJ2-7	TRBD1	-	TGTGCCAGCAGCCCCCTCGGGACAGATGAAGACGAGCAGTACTTC	CASSPLGTDEDEQYF
TRBV4-1	TRBJ1-2	TRBD1	few	TGCGCCAGCAGCCAACCGGGACAGGGAAATGGCTACACCTTC	CASSQPGQGNGYTF
TRBV7-9	TRBJ2-5	-	few	TGTGCCAGCAGCTTAGCAGCGGGCGAGGGGACCCAGTACTTC	CASSLAAGEGTQYF
TRBV2	TRBJ2-3	-	few	TGTGCCAGCACCGCGAGGTCTCTGGCAGATACGCAGTATTTT	CASTARSLADTQYF
TRBV7-3	TRBJ1-2	-	-	TGTGCCAGCACCCTCCCGAGGGCAGGCCAAGCTAACTATGGCTACACCTTC	CASTLPRAGQANYGYTF